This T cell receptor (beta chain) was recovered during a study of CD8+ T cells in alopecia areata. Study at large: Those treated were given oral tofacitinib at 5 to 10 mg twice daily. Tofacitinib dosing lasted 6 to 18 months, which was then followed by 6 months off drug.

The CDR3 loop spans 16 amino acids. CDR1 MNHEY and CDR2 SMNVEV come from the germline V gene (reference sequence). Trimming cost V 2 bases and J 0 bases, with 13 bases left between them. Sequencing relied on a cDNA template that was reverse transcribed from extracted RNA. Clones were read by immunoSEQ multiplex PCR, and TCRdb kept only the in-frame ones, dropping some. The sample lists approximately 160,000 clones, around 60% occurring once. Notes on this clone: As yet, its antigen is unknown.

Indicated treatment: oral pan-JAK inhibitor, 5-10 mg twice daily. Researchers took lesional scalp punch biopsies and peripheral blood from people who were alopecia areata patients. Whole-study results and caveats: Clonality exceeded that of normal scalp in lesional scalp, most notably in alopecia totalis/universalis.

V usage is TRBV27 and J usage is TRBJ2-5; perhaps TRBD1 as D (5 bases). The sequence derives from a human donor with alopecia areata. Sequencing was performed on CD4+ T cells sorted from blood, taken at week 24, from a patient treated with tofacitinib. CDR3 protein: CASSLRVGHYQETQYF. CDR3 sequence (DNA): TGTGCCAGCAGTTTAAGGGTCGGACACTACCAAGAGACCCAGTACTTC.